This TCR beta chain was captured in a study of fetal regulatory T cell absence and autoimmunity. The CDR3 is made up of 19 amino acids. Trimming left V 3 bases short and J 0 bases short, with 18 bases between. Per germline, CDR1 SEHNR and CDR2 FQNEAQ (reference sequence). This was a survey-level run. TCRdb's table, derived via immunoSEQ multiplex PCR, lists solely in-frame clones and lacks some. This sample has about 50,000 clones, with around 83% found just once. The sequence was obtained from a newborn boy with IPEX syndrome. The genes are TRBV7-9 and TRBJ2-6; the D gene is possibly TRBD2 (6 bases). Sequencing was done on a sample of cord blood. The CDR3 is CASSLGSGTLSSGANVLTF. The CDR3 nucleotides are TGTGCCAGCAGCTTGGGGTCCGGGACTCTGAGCTCTGGGGCCAACGTCCTGACTTTC.